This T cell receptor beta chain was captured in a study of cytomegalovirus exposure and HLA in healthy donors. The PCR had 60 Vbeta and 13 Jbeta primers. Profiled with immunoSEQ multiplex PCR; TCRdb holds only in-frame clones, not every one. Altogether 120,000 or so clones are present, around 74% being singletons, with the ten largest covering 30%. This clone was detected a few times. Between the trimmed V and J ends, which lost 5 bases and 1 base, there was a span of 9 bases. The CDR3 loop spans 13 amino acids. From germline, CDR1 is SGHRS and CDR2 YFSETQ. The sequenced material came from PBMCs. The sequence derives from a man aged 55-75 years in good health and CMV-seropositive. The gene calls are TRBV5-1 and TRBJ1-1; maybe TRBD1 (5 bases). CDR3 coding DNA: TGCGCCAGCAGGATCGACAGGAACACTGAAGCTTTCTTT. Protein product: CASRIDRNTEAFF.